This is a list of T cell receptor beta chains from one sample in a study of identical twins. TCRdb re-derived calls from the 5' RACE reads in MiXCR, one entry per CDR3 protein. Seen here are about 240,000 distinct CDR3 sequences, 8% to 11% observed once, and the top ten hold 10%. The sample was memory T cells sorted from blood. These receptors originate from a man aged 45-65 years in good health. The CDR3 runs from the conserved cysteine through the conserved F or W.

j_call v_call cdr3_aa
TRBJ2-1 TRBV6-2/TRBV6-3 CASQKLAGAEQFF
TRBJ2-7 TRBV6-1 CASRARQGSLPYEQYF
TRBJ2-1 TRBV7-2 CASSLDGTGRGFF
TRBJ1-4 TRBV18 CASTVQGTNEKLFF
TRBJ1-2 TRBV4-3 CASSQEAQGNGYTF
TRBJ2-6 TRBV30 CAWGGGSGANVLTF
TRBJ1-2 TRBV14 CASSLDRTGPNGYTF
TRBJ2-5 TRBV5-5 CASFGGHQETQYF
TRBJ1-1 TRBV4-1 CASSQVRSAAGVF
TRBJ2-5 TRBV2 CASSEGLWGEETQYF
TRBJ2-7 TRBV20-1 CSARTTEGRRPLYEQYF
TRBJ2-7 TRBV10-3 CAISGRLAGPTTPLNPYEQYF
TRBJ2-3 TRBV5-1 CASRPVLGINTQYF
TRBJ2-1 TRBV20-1 CSASGMRVINNEQFF
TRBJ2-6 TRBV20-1 CSASLVGQDHSGANVLTF
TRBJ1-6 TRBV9 CASSVVDRGSPLHF
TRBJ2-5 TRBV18 CASSPLPSIETQYF
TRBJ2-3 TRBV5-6 CASRRQTSSTDTQYF
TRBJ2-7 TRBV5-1 CASSPSGSAREQYF
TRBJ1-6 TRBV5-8 CASSRETGSSYNSPLHF
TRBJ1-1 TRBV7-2 CASSLWVMNTEAFF
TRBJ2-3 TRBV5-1 CASSSPDGYTQYF
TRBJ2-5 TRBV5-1 CASSLSTGGGVKETQYF
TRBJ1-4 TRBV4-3 CASSHSDRGLKEKLFF
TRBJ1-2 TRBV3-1 CASSQEWGDRGSYGYTF
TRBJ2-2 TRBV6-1 CASRRRGANTGELFF
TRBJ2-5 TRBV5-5 CASSLGWQNQETQYF
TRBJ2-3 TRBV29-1 CSVKLADTQYF
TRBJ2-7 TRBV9 CASSIGTGAGYEQYF
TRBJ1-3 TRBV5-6 CASRFGIQGWGSGNTIYF
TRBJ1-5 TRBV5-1 CASSLVGGRLEPQHF